The 16 T cell receptor beta chains given below trace back to one sample, sequenced in a study of long-term antiretroviral therapy in people with HIV. Survey-level resolution applied to immunoSEQ assay v3.0. TCRdb keeps only in-frame clones here, not all; method: immunoSEQ multiplex PCR. The profile covers more than 7,000 clones, with 74% appearing a single time and 16% taken by the ten largest. The specimen comprised unsorted PBMCs, sampled around eleven months before starting antiretroviral therapy. The receptors were gathered from a man aged 40-49 years with HIV.

This clone rates as large (0.1 to 1%). V usage is TRBV30 and J usage is TRBJ2-3, with TRBD1 as a possible D gene (6 bases). The ends were cut back, 3 bases at V and 1 base at J, with 11 bases in the middle. Per germline, CDR1 GTSNPN and CDR2 SVGIG (reference sequence). This CDR3 contains 14 residues. The CDR3 bases are TGTGCCTGGAGGCAGGGGTACGGCACAGATACGCAGTATTTT. This sequence encodes CAWRQGYGTDTQYF.

The gene calls are TRBV5-1 and TRBJ2-2; D unresolved. Germline CDR1 reads SGHRS; CDR2 reads YFSETQ. CDR3 length: 13 amino acids. V lost 0 bases, J lost 7 bases, and 7 bases lay in between. CDR3 region: CASSLGESGELFF. In nucleotides, the CDR3 is TGCGCCAGCAGCTTGGGGGAAAGCGGGGAGCTGTTTTTT.

By share, this clone counts as medium-sized. V is TRBV29-1 and J is TRBJ2-7; D call uncertain. Germline V CDR1 and CDR2: SQVTM, ANQGSEA. The CDR3 extends over 15 amino acids. The V and J ends lost 4 bases and 0 bases respectively, with 16 bases between them. CDR3 sequence (DNA): TGCAGCGTTGTCCCAAATCCCCCTAGCTCCTACGAGCAGTACTTC. Amino acids: CSVVPNPPSSYEQYF.

The V and J genes are TRBV6-1 and TRBJ1-5, with 7 bases matching TRBD1. CDR1 is MNHNS, CDR2 SASEGT, per germline. The CDR3 contains 13 residues. The V gene end was trimmed by 6 bases and the J gene end by 7 bases; junction bases not matched to a gene: 6. Here the CDR3 reads CASRADREQPQHF. CDR3 nucleotide sequence: TGTGCCAGCAGGGCCGACAGGGAACAGCCCCAGCATTTT.

V usage is TRBV5-1 and J usage is TRBJ2-2; D tentatively reads TRBD1 or TRBD2 (5 bases each). V gave up 4 bases and J gave up 3 bases, with 19 bases separating them. CDR1 and CDR2 from the germline V gene are SGHRS and YFSETQ. CDR3 length: 17 residues. CDR3 in DNA: TGCGCCAGCAGCACCGAGGGGCGCGAATGGGACACCGGGGAGCTGTTTTTT. Translated: CASSTEGREWDTGELFF.

The V gene is TRBV2, the J gene TRBJ1-5, with 8 positions matching TRBD1. J gave up 4 bases and V 8 bases, and 7 bases lay outside the gene matches. The length of the CDR3 is 14 residues. Germline V gene lookup returns CDR1 SNHLY and CDR2 FYNNEI. In nucleotides, the CDR3 is TGTGCCAGCGGTCGCGGGACAGGAAATCAGCCCCAGCATTTT. Its protein is CASGRGTGNQPQHF.

This chain uses TRBV11-2 with TRBJ2-2; 9 nucleotides align to TRBD2. Germline-derived CDR1 and CDR2 are SGHAT and FQNNGV. Trimming took 1 base from V and 5 from J; bases not matched to a gene: 2. CDR3 length equals 15 residues. The CDR3 region is CASSLGLAGTGELFF. The CDR3, as DNA: TGTGCCAGCAGCTTAGGGCTAGCGGGGACCGGGGAGCTGTTTTTT.

The chain uses TRBV7-8 and TRBJ1-3; D perhaps matches TRBD1 (6 bases). This CDR3 has 17 residues. Deletions cut 2 bases from V and 0 bases from J, with 14 bases between. Germline V gene lookup returns CDR1 SGHVS and CDR2 FQNEAQ. CDR3: CASSLYWGASSGNTIYF. In DNA, the CDR3 is TGTGCCAGCAGCTTATATTGGGGGGCAAGCTCTGGAAACACCATATATTTT.

The chain employs TRBV7-9 and TRBJ2-3; D is uncertain. The CDR3 covers 12 residues. Looked up from germline, CDR1 is SEHNR and CDR2 is FQNEAQ (reference sequence). Trimming pared 0 bases from V and 8 bases from J, leaving 6 bases between. In DNA form, the CDR3 reads TGTGCCAGCAGCTTAGCGTGGGGTACGCAGTATTTT. Translating gives CASSLAWGTQYF.

The V call is TRBV5-1, the J call TRBJ2-1; D gene unclear. V gave up 4 bases and J gave up 6 bases, with 17 bases separating them. This CDR3 is 15 amino acids long. Germline CDR1 reads SGHRS; CDR2 reads YFSETQ. The DNA of the CDR3 is TGCGCCAGCAGCCAAGGGTCCGGGTTGGGCAATGAGCAGTTCTTC. This codes for CASSQGSGLGNEQFF.

Note on this clone: The sample has other DNA sequences that encode this CDR3 too. The chain is built from TRBV30 and TRBJ1-5; 7 bases fit TRBD1. Germline-derived CDR1 and CDR2 are GTSNPN and SVGIG (reference sequence). CDR3 length equals 13 residues. Trimming took 1 base from V and 6 from J; bases not matched to a gene: 3. The CDR3 nucleotides read TGTGCCTGGAGTGGACAGGGTGGTCAGCCCCAGCATTTT. It specifies CAWSGQGGQPQHF.

The J gene is TRBJ2-2, the V gene TRBV12-2; the table's D call TRBD1 went unverified against the DNA. TRBV12-2 constitutes a pseudogene. The CDR3 loop spans 17 amino acids. CDR3 sequence reads: CASRSDSEAHPTGELFF. CDR3 coding DNA: TGTGCAAGTCGCTCGGACAGTGAAGCCCACCCTACCGGGGAGCTGTTTTTT.

J is TRBJ2-7 and V is TRBV5-1, with a weak D call TRBD2 (6 bases). V was cut by 4 bases and J by 3 bases, with 11 bases left in between. CDR1 is SGHRS, CDR2 YFSETQ, per germline. The CDR3 runs 13 residues. The CDR3 spells CASSEGLNYEQYF. DNA for the CDR3: TGCGCCAGCAGCGAGGGACTGAACTACGAGCAGTACTTC.

The CDR3 region has the DNA TGCGCCAGCAGCTACCGGGACGGGGACACCGGGGAGCTGTTTTTT. Translated: CASSYRDGDTGELFF. V and J are TRBV5-1 and TRBJ2-2, with D possibly called TRBD1 or TRBD2 (5 bases each). The germline V gene has CDR1 SGHRS and CDR2 YFSETQ. The V end was cut by 3 bases, the J end by 3 bases, with 12 bases between. The CDR3 totals 15 residues.

CDR3 in DNA: TGCGCCAGCAGCTTAGACAGGGGTAATGGCTACACCTTC. It encodes CASSLDRGNGYTF. This chain joins TRBV5-1 and TRBJ1-2; TRBD1 agrees at 8 bases. The CDR3 contains 13 residues. V trimming: 2 bases; J trimming: 6 bases; junction bases outside the gene matches: 3. Germline values: CDR1 SGHRS, CDR2 YFSETQ.

V is TRBV27 and J is TRBJ2-7, with TRBD2 as a possible D gene (6 bases). V gave up 1 base and J gave up 5 bases, with 12 bases separating them. Per germline, CDR1 MNHEY and CDR2 SMNVEV (reference sequence). The length of the CDR3 is 14 residues. In DNA form, the CDR3 reads TGTGCCAGCAGTTTATACGGGGGAGGAAACGAGCAGTACTTC. Translating it yields CASSLYGGGNEQYF.